Listed below are T cell receptor beta chains from one sample, sequenced in a study of technical replicates of blood from a handful of donors. Sequenced by immunoSEQ multiplex PCR; TCRdb stores in-frame clones only, minus some. The sample holds more than 55,000 clones, roughly nine tenths seen once. Sequencing was carried out using PBMCs. All receptors come from a human donor in good health. Some clones in this sample may be carry-over from other donors' samples. The CDR3 runs from the conserved cysteine through the conserved F or W. D genes are given only for firm matches. The listing skips clone size in some rows; elsewhere it reads once, few, many or a size class.

J gene,V gene,clone size,D gene,CDR3 DNA,CDR3 protein
TRBJ1-1,TRBV7-9,once,TRBD1,TGTGCCAGCAGCCCCGGACAGGTTCACGTTGAAGCTTTCTTT,CASSPGQVHVEAFF
TRBJ2-3,TRBV2,NA,TRBD1,TGTGCCAGCAACAGGCAGGGGGCAACAGATACGCAGTATTTT,CASNRQGATDTQYF
TRBJ2-5,TRBV7-6,NA,NA,TGTGCCAGCAGCTTAGATCCTGGAGCGATTGAAGAGACCCAGTACTTC,CASSLDPGAIEETQYF
TRBJ2-1,TRBV7-3,NA,NA,TGTGCCAGCAGCCGTAGCGAAAGCTCCTACAATGAGCAGTTCTTC,CASSRSESSYNEQFF
TRBJ2-7,TRBV14,once,TRBD2,TGTGCCAGCAGCCACGGACTAGCGGGGGGTGCCACACCCTACGAGCAGTACTTC,CASSHGLAGGATPYEQYF
TRBJ1-5,TRBV19,NA,TRBD1,TGTGCCAGTAGTACGACAGGGTCTAGCAATCAGCCCCAGCATTTT,CASSTTGSSNQPQHF
TRBJ2-1,TRBV7-2,NA,TRBD2,TGTGCCAGCAGCTTGTCCCGGGACTACTTATTCTTC,CASSLSRDYLFF
TRBJ2-1,TRBV6-1,NA,NA,TGTGCCAGCAGTCCCCAGGGGAATGAGCAGTTCTTC,CASSPQGNEQFF
TRBJ1-4,TRBV28,NA,NA,TGTGCCACCAAAGACAGTAGGAGAGAAAAACTGTTTTTT,CATKDSRREKLFF
TRBJ2-1,TRBV13,once,NA,TGTGCCAGCAGCTTAGGGACTAGGGGCAATGAGCAGTTCTTC,CASSLGTRGNEQFF
TRBJ2-3,TRBV5-1,NA,TRBD2,TGCGCCAGCAGCTCCGGATGGGACTATTCTAGCACAGATACGCAGTATTTT,CASSSGWDYSSTDTQYF
TRBJ2-3,TRBV5-1,NA,NA,TGCGCCAGCAGCGCGAACGGTTGGGATACGCAGTATTTT,CASSANGWDTQYF
TRBJ2-3,TRBV27,NA,NA,TGTGCCAGCAGTTCGGAGGGTGCGCAGTATTTT,CASSSEGAQYF
TRBJ2-3,TRBV19,NA,NA,TGTGCCAGTAATTTCCGGACAGAATCAACGCAGTATTTT,CASNFRTESTQYF
TRBJ2-7,TRBV7-9,NA,TRBD2,TGTGCCAGCAGCTTAGGACTAGCGGACTACGAGCAGTACTTC,CASSLGLADYEQYF
TRBJ2-1,TRBV7-2,once,NA,TGTGCCAGCAGCCCCGCGGGTCCGAGTGAGCAGTTCTTC,CASSPAGPSEQFF
TRBJ2-3,TRBV7-2,once,TRBD2,TGTGCCAGCAGCTTACTAGCGGGGGGGCCCATGTATTTT,CASSLLAGGPMYF
TRBJ1-5,TRBV19,NA,NA,TGTGCCAGTAGTATAGTCAGGGTAGGTCAGCCCCAGCATTTT,CASSIVRVGQPQHF
TRBJ2-7,TRBV18,NA,NA,TGTGCCAGCTCACCACCGGCGGGGCCGGGGTCTTCCGAGCAGTACTTC,CASSPPAGPGSSEQYF
TRBJ2-5,TRBV19,NA,TRBD2,TGTGCCAGTATGTTGGCTAGCGGTGGCCCAGAGACCCAGTACTTC,CASMLASGGPETQYF
TRBJ2-3,TRBV30,NA,NA,TGTGCCTGGACCGCGGGAAGCACAGATACGCAGTATTTT,CAWTAGSTDTQYF
TRBJ2-3,TRBV4-3,NA,TRBD1,TGCGCCAGCAGCCAAGACAGGACAGGGAAAGATACGCAGTATTTT,CASSQDRTGKDTQYF
TRBJ2-7,TRBV5-4,NA,NA,TGTGCCAGCAGCCCCCCCGGGGGCGAGCAGTACTTC,CASSPPGGEQYF
TRBJ2-7,TRBV4-3,NA,NA,TGCGCCAGCAGCCAAAACGAGGGGGTTTCCGTCTACGAGCAGTACTTC,CASSQNEGVSVYEQYF
TRBJ2-3,TRBV27,NA,TRBD2,TGTGCCAGCAGTCCCGTAGCGGGAGTAAGCACAGATACGCAGTATTTT,CASSPVAGVSTDTQYF
TRBJ2-1,TRBV1,NA,NA,TGCACCAGCAGCCAAGATAAAAGACGCAGGGGTGGGAATGAGCAGTTCTTC,CTSSQDKRRRGGNEQFF
TRBJ2-7,TRBV30,once,TRBD1,TGTGCCTGGAGTCAGGGGGTGCACGAGCAGTACTTC,CAWSQGVHEQYF
TRBJ2-7,TRBV5-6,NA,NA,TGTGCCAGCAGCTTTGGAGGGTTCGGCTACGAGCAGTACTTC,CASSFGGFGYEQYF
TRBJ2-7,TRBV7-2,NA,TRBD2,TGTGCCAGCAGCTTAGAGCGGGAGTCCTACGAGCAGTACTTC,CASSLERESYEQYF
TRBJ2-7,TRBV29-1,NA,NA,TGCAGCGTTGGTAGGGGCCGGGAGGAGCAGTACTTC,CSVGRGREEQYF